Listed below are T cell receptor beta chains from one sample, sequenced in a study of T cell responses to AZD1222 COVID-19 vaccine. The table came from immunoSEQ multiplex PCR; TCRdb's copy has only in-frame clones and leaves some out. Of roughly 69,000 clones listed, over 70% are singletons. Sequencing was performed on peripheral blood, taken 28 days after the second AZD1222 dose. The source is an adult who received the AZD1222 COVID-19 vaccine. Each CDR3 is given with its conserved first and last residue. The order of the fields is D gene, clone size, J gene, V gene, CDR3 DNA, CDR3 protein. D genes are given only for firm matches. Some rows mark clone size as missing; the rest say once, few, many or name a class of expanded clone.

TRBD2,.,TRBJ2-1,TRBV5-1,TGCGCCAGCAGCTTGGCTCTAGCGGGGGCCAATGAGCAGTTCTTC,CASSLALAGANEQFF
.,.,TRBJ2-7,TRBV27,TGTGCCAGCAGTTTTGGGGTAGGAGGCATGAAGTCCTACGAGCAGTACTTC,CASSFGVGGMKSYEQYF
TRBD2,.,TRBJ2-1,TRBV18,TGTGCCAGCTCACCAGGACTAGCGGGGGCGGATGAGCAGTTCTTC,CASSPGLAGADEQFF
.,.,TRBJ2-1,TRBV3-1/TRBV3-2,TGTGCCAGCAGCCAAGTACTTCGCTCCTACAATGAGCAGTTCTTC,CASSQVLRSYNEQFF
.,.,TRBJ2-7,TRBV10-2,TGCGCCAGCAGTGAGTCGTGGTTCCAGACCTCCTACGAGCAGTACTTC,CASSESWFQTSYEQYF
.,.,TRBJ2-7,TRBV5-1,TGCGCCAGCAGCTTATCTCGTGACCCTAGCGAGCAGTACTTC,CASSLSRDPSEQYF
.,.,TRBJ2-2,TRBV7-9,TGTGCCAGCAGCTCCGCGGGGGGGGAGCTGTTTTTT,CASSSAGGELFF
.,.,TRBJ1-2,TRBV24-1,TGTGCCACCAGTGGTGTCAGGGACTATGGCTACACCTTC,CATSGVRDYGYTF
TRBD2,.,TRBJ2-5,TRBV7-2,TGTGCCAGCAGGAAAGCGGGGGGGCCGGGGGAGACCCAGTACTTC,CASRKAGGPGETQYF
.,.,TRBJ1-1,TRBV6-2/TRBV6-3,TGTGCCAGCAGTTACAGGGACACTGAAGCTTTCTTT,CASSYRDTEAFF
.,.,TRBJ1-2,TRBV7-9,TGTGCCAGCAGCTTGGGTCCCGGCTACACCTTC,CASSLGPGYTF
TRBD1,.,TRBJ1-1,TRBV6-2/TRBV6-3,TGTGCCAGCAGTTACTCGAAAGGGACAGGGTACACTGAAGCTTTCTTT,CASSYSKGTGYTEAFF
TRBD2,.,TRBJ2-3,TRBV2,TGTGCCAGCAGTGCTCGGCGGGGGGGCCCAGATACGCAGTATTTT,CASSARRGGPDTQYF
.,.,TRBJ1-2,TRBV4-1,TGCGCCAGCAGCCAAGACCAGGGTGTTGGCTATGGCTACACCTTC,CASSQDQGVGYGYTF
TRBD1,.,TRBJ2-1,TRBV19,TGTGCCAGTACAGGGGGTTACAATGAGCAGTTCTTC,CASTGGYNEQFF
TRBD1,once,TRBJ2-7,TRBV5-4,TGTGCCAGCAGCCGGAGGGGACAGGGGTCCTACGAGCAGTACTTC,CASSRRGQGSYEQYF
.,.,TRBJ1-2,TRBV4-3,TGCGCCAGCAGCCCCGCGGGCACGGGGGCGTACGGCTACACCTTC,CASSPAGTGAYGYTF
TRBD1,.,TRBJ2-3,TRBV13,TGTGCCAGCAGCTCCCGGGACAGGGGACTTTTCACAGATACGCAGTATTTT,CASSSRDRGLFTDTQYF
.,.,TRBJ2-3,TRBV2,TGTGCCAGCAGTGGGTCCGTCGATACGCAGTATTTT,CASSGSVDTQYF
TRBD1,.,TRBJ2-7,TRBV9,TGTGCCAGCAGCGGAGGGGACAGGGCCGCCTACGAGCAGTACTTC,CASSGGDRAAYEQYF
TRBD1,few,TRBJ2-7,TRBV4-3,TGCGCCAGCAGCCAATACAGGGGCTACGAGCAGTACTTC,CASSQYRGYEQYF
.,.,TRBJ2-2,TRBV27,TGTGCCAGCAGTTTCAGACTCGCGGTCCTAGGCGGGGAGCTGTTTTTT,CASSFRLAVLGGELFF